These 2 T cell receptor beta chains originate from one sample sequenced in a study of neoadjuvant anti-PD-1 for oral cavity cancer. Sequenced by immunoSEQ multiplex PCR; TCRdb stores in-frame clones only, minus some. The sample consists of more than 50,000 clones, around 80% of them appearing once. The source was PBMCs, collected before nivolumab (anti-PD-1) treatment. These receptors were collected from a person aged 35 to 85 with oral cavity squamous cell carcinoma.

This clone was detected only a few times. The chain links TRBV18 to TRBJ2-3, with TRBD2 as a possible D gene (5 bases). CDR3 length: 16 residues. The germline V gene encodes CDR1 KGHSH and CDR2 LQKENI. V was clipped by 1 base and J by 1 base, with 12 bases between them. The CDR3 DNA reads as TGTGCCAGCTCACCACGAGCGGAATTACGCACAGATACGCAGTATTTT. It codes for CASSPRAELRTDTQYF.

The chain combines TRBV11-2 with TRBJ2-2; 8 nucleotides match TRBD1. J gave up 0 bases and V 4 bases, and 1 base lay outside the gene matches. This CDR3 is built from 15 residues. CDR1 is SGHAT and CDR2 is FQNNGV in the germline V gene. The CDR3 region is CASSWGQANTGELFF. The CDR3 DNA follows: TGTGCCAGCAGCTGGGGACAGGCGAACACCGGGGAGCTGTTTTTT. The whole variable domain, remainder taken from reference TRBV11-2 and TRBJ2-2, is EAGVAQSPRYKIIEKRQSVAFWCNPISGHATLYWYQQILGQGPKLLIQFQNNGVVDDSQLPKDRFSAERLKGVDSTLKIQPAKLEDSAVYLCASSWGQANTGELFFGEGSRLTVL.